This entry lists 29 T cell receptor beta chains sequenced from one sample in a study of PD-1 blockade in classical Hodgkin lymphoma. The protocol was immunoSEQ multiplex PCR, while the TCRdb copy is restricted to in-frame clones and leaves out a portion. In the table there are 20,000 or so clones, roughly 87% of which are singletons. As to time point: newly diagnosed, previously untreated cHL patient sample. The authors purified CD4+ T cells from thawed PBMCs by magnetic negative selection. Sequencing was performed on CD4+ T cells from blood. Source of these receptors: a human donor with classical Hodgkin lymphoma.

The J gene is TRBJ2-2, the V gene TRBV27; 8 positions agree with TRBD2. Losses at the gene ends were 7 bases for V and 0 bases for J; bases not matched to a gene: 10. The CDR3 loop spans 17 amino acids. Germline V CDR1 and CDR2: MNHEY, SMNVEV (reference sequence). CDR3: CASTGRRGDTNTGELFF. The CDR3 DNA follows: TGTGCCAGCACCGGGCGGCGGGGGGATACGAACACCGGGGAGCTGTTTTTT.

The CDR3 DNA sequence: TGTGCCAGCAGCTTGCCGGGACCCTACAATGAGCAGTTCTTC. It encodes CASSLPGPYNEQFF. The chain has TRBV7-8 and TRBJ2-1; D tentatively fits TRBD1 or TRBD2 (5 bases each). The CDR3 length is 14 residues. The V end was cut by 3 bases, the J end by 2 bases, with 8 bases between. The germline V gene encodes CDR1 SGHVS and CDR2 FQNEAQ.

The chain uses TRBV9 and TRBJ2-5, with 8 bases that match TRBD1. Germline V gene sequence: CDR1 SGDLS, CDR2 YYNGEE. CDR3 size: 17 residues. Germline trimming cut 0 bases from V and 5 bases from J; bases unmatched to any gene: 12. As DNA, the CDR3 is TGTGCCAGCAGCGTAGGATTTTCGGACAGGGACTGGGAGACCCAGTACTTC. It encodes CASSVGFSDRDWETQYF.

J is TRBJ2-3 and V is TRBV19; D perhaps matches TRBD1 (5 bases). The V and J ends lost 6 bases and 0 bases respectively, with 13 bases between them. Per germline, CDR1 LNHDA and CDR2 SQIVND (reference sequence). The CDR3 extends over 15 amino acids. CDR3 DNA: TGTGCCAGTAGGACAGCTTCCGGTAGCACAGATACGCAGTATTTT. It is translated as CASRTASGSTDTQYF.

This CDR3 is CASRVWGLRTNEKLFF. The CDR3 DNA follows: TGCGCCAGCCGAGTGTGGGGACTCCGAACTAATGAAAAACTGTTTTTT. This chain links TRBV10-1 with TRBJ1-4, with D perhaps TRBD1 (5 bases). V gave up 8 bases and J gave up 1 base, with 17 bases separating them. Germline V lookup: CDR1 WNHNN, CDR2 SYGVQD (reference sequence). The CDR3 runs 16 residues.

CDR3 sequence: CASSGDRFQETQYF. CDR3 DNA: TGTGCCAGCAGCGGGGACAGGTTCCAAGAGACCCAGTACTTC. The gene calls are TRBV7-9 and TRBJ2-5; 8 bases align to TRBD1. V dropped 5 bases and J dropped 1; count of bases not matched to a gene: 3. This CDR3 contains 14 residues. Germline-derived CDR1 and CDR2 are SEHNR and FQNEAQ (reference sequence). Combining the CDR3 with reference TRBV7-9 and TRBJ2-5 gives the whole variable domain DTGVSQNPRHKITKRGQNVTFRCDPISEHNRLYWYRQTLGQGPEFLTYFQNEAQLEKSRLLSDRFSAERPKGSFSTLEIQRTEQGDSAMYLCASSGDRFQETQYFGPGTRLLVL.

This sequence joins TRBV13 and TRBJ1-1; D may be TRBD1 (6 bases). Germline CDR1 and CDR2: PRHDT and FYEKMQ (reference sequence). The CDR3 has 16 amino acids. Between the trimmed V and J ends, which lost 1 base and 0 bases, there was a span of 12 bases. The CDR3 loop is CASSLDTGFMNTEAFF. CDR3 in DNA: TGTGCCAGCAGCTTAGACACAGGGTTCATGAACACTGAAGCTTTCTTT.

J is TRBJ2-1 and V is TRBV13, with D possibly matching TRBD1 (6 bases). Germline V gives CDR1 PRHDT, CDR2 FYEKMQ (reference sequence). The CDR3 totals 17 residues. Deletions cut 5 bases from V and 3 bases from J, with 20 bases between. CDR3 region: CASSRRSGTSNYNEQFF. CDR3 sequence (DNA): TGTGCCAGCAGCCGACGGTCGGGGACAAGTAACTACAATGAGCAGTTCTTC. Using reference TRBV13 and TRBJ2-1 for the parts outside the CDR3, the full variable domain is AAGVIQSPRHLIKEKRETATLKCYPIPRHDTVYWYQQGPGQDPQFLISFYEKMQSDKGSIPDRFSAQQFSDYHSELNMSSLELGDSALYFCASSRRSGTSNYNEQFFGPGTRLTVL.

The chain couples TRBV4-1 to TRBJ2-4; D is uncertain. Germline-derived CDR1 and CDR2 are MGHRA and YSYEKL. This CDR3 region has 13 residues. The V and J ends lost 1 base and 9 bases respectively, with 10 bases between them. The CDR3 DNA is TGCGCCAGCAGCCAAGTAGTGTTATCCATTCAGTACTTC. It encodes CASSQVVLSIQYF.

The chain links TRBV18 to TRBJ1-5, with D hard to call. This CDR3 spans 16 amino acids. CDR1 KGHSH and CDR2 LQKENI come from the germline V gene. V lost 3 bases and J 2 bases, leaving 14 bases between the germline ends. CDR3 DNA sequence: TGTGCCAGCTCACCCACATCGTGGGGAGGCAATCAGCCCCAGCATTTT. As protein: CASSPTSWGGNQPQHF.

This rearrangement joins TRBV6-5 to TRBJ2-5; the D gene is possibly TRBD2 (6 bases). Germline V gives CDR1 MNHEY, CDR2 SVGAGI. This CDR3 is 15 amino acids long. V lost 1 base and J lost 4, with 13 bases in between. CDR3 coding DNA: TGTGCCAGCAGTTACTGGGGGGTAGGCGGAGAGACCCAGTACTTC. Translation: CASSYWGVGGETQYF.

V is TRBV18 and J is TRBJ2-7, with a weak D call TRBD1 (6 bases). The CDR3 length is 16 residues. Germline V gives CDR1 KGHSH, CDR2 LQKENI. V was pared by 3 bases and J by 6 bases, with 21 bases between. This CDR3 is CASSPGQLTFEGEQYF. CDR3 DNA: TGTGCCAGCTCACCTGGACAGCTAACCTTCGAAGGCGAGCAGTACTTC. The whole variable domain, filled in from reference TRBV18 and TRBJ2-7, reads NAGVMQNPRHLVRRRGQEARLRCSPMKGHSHVYWYRQLPEEGLKFMVYLQKENIIDESGMPKERFSAEFPKEGPSILRIQQVVRGDSAAYFCASSPGQLTFEGEQYFGPGTRLTVT.

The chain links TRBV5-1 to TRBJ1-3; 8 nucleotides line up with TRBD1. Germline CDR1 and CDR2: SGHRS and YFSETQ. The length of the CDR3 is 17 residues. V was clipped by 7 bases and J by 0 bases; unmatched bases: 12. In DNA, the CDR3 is TGCGCCAGCTCGCCTTGGGGCCAGGGGGCCTCTGGAAACACCATATATTTT. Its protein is CASSPWGQGASGNTIYF.

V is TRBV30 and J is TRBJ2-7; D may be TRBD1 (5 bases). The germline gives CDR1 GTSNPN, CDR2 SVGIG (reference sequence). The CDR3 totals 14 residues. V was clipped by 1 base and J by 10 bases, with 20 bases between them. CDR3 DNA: TGTGCCTGGAGTGGATACACCCCCACAGGTCGACAGTACTTC. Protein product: CAWSGYTPTGRQYF.

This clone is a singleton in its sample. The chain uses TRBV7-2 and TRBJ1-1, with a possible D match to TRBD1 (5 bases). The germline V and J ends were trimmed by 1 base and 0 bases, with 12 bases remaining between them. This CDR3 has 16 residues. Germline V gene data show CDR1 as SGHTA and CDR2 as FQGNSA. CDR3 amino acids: CASSLVQVSLNTEAFF. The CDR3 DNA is TGTGCCAGCAGCTTAGTACAGGTCTCCTTGAACACTGAAGCTTTCTTT.

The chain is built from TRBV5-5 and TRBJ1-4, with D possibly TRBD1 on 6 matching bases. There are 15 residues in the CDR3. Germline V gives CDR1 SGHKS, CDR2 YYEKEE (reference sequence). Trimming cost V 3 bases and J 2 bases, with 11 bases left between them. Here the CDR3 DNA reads TGTGCCAGCAGCTCCACAGGGAACACTAATGAAAAACTGTTTTTT. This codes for CASSSTGNTNEKLFF.

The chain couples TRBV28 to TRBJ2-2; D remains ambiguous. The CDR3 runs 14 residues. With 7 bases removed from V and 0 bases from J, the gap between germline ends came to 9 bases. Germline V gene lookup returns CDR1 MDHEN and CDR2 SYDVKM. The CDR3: CASKLGANTGELFF. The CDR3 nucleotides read TGTGCCAGCAAGCTTGGAGCGAACACCGGGGAGCTGTTTTTT.

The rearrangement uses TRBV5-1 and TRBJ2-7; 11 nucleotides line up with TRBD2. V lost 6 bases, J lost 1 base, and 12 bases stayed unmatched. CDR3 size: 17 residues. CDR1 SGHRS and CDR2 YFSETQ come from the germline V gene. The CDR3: CASKRVAGGLSSYEQYF. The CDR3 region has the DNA TGCGCCAGCAAACGGGTAGCGGGGGGGCTCTCGTCCTACGAGCAGTACTTC. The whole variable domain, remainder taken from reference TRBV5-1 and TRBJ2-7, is KAGVTQTPRYLIKTRGQQVTLSCSPISGHRSVSWYQQTPGQGLQFLFEYFSETQRNKGNFPGRFSGRQFSNSRSEMNVSTLELGDSALYLCASKRVAGGLSSYEQYFGPGTRLTVT.

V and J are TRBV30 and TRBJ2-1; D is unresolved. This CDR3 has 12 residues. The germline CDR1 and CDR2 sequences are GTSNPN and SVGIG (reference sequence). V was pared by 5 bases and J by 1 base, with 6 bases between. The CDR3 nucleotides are TGTGCCTGGTCCAATTCCTACAATGAGCAGTTCTTC. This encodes CAWSNSYNEQFF.

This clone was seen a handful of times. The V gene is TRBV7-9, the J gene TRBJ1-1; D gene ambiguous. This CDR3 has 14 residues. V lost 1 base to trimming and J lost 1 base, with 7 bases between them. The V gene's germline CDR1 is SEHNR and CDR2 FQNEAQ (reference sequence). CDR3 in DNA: TGTGCCAGCAGCTTAGGGTGGCCGAACACTGAAGCTTTCTTT. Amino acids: CASSLGWPNTEAFF.

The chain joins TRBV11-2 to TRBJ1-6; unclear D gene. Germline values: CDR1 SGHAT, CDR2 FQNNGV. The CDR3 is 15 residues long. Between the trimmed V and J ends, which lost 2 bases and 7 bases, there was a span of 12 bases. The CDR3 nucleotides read TGTGCCAGCAGCTTATCCCCGCAGGCAAATTCACCCCTCCACTTT. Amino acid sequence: CASSLSPQANSPLHF.

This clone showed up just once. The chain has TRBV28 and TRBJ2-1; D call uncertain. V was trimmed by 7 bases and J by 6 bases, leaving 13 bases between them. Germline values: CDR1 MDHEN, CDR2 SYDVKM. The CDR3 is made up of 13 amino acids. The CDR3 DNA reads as TGTGCCAGCACCCAATTCCATTTCAATGAGCAGTTCTTC. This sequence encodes CASTQFHFNEQFF. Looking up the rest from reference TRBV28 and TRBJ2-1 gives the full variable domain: DVKVTQSSRYLVKRTGEKVFLECVQDMDHENMFWYRQDPGLGLRLIYFSYDVKMKEKGDIPEGYSVSREKKERFSLILESASTNQTSMYLCASTQFHFNEQFFGPGTRLTVL.

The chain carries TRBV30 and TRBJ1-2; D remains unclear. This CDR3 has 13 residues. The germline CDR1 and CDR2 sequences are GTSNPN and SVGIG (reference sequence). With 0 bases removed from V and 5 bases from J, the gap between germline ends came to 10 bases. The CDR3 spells CAWSVVGVYGYTF. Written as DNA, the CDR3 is TGTGCCTGGAGTGTAGTGGGAGTTTATGGCTACACCTTC.

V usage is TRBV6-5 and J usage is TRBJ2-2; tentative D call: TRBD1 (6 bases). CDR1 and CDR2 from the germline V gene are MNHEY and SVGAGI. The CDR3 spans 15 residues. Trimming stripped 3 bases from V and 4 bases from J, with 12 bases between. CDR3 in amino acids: CASSYTGTTTGELFF. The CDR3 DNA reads TGTGCCAGCAGTTATACCGGGACAACCACCGGGGAGCTGTTTTTT.

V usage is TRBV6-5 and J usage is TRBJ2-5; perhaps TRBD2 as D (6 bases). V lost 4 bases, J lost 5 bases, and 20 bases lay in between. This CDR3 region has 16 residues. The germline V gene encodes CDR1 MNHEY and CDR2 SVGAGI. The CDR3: CASSSLRAGRVETQYF. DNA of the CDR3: TGTGCCAGCAGTTCCCTGAGGGCGGGGCGCGTTGAGACCCAGTACTTC.

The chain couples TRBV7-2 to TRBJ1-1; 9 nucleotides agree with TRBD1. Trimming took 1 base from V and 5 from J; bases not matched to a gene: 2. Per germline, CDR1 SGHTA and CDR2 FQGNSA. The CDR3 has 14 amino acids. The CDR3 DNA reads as TGTGCCAGCAGCTTAGGGGACAGGGTAACTGAAGCTTTCTTT. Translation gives CASSLGDRVTEAFF.

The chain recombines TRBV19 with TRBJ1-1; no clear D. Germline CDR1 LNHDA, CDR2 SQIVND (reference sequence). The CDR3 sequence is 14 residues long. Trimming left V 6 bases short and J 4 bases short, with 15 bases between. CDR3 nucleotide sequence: TGTGCCAGTAGACCGACCGTATCGGGCACTGAAGCTTTCTTT. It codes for CASRPTVSGTEAFF.

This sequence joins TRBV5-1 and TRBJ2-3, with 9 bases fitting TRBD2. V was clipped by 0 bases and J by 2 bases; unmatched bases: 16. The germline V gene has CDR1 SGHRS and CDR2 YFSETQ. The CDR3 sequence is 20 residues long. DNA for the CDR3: TGCGCCAGCAGCTTGGGGTTAGCGGGGGTACCCAGAGGACACACAGATACGCAGTATTTT. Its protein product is CASSLGLAGVPRGHTDTQYF.

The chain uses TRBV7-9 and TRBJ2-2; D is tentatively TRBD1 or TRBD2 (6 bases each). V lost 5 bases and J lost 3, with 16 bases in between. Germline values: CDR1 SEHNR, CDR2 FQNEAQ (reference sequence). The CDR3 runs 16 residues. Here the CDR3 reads CASSPKGGRYTGELFF. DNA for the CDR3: TGTGCCAGCAGCCCAAAGGGGGGTAGGTACACCGGGGAGCTGTTTTTT.